These T cell receptor beta chains were read from a single sample in a study of T-cell memory formation after mild COVID-19. TCRdb fed the 5' RACE reads into MiXCR, producing one record per CDR3 protein. Here the sample spans about 170,000 distinct CDR3 sequences, approximately 13% being singletons. The sequenced material came from PBMCs or a T cell subset sorted from them (not recorded which). The receptors derive from a man aged 18 to 35 who had mild COVID-19 (a few samples of this study predate the infection). Cell type and time point are not known. Each CDR3 is given with its conserved first and last residue. The order of the fields is V gene, CDR3 length, D gene, J gene, clone size, CDR3 protein, CDR3 DNA. A D gene is named only where the DNA matches it firmly. Only some rows state a clone size, as once, few, many or a class for expanded clones.

>TRBV6-2/TRBV6-3|12|.|TRBJ1-5|.
CASTGRGQPQHF
TGTGCCAGCACGGGGAGGGGTCAGCCCCAGCATTTT
>TRBV6-1|15|.|TRBJ2-3|.
CASSEVGGKTDTQYF
TGTGCCAGCAGTGAAGTTGGGGGGAAGACAGATACGCAGTATTTT
>TRBV7-3|17|TRBD1|TRBJ1-2|.
CASSPTGTAAFLGGYTF
TGTGCCAGCAGCCCCACCGGGACAGCGGCCTTTTTGGGAGGCTACACCTTC
>TRBV12-5|13|.|TRBJ1-1|few
CASGSWSYTEAFF
TGTGCTAGTGGTTCTTGGTCCTACACTGAAGCTTTCTTT
>TRBV11-2|17|TRBD2|TRBJ2-3|.
CASSRLAGGLSTDTQYF
TGTGCCAGCAGCCGACTAGCGGGGGGGCTGAGCACAGATACGCAGTATTTT
>TRBV7-2|15|.|TRBJ1-5|.
CASSPTQGSNQPQHF
TGTGCCAGCAGCCCTACACAGGGTAGCAATCAGCCCCAGCATTTT
>TRBV6-2/TRBV6-3|13|.|TRBJ2-5|few
CASRRDGGETQYF
TGTGCCAGCAGACGAGACGGAGGAGAGACCCAGTACTTC
>TRBV18|15|.|TRBJ1-2|.
CASSPLDPQNYGYTF
TGTGCCAGCTCACCGTTAGACCCGCAGAACTATGGCTACACCTTC
>TRBV7-2|15|TRBD1|TRBJ1-1|.
CASSWRQGSLGEAFF
TGTGCCAGCAGCTGGAGACAGGGATCCCTCGGTGAAGCTTTCTTT
>TRBV5-1|14|.|TRBJ2-2|many
CASSLVENTGELFF
TGCGCCAGCAGCTTGGTGGAGAACACCGGGGAGCTGTTTTTT
>TRBV29-1|12|.|TRBJ2-3|many
CSVYYSTDTQYF
TGCAGCGTCTATTACAGCACAGATACGCAGTATTTT
>TRBV5-1|14|TRBD1|TRBJ1-2|.
CASSLVGQGDGYTF
TGCGCCAGCAGCTTGGTGGGACAGGGAGATGGCTACACCTTC
>TRBV7-2|16|TRBD1|TRBJ2-2|few
CASSFPAGTGTGELFF
TGTGCCAGCAGCTTCCCGGCGGGGACAGGCACCGGGGAGCTGTTTTTT
>TRBV5-1|15|.|TRBJ1-2|few
CASSLMSRGAAGYTF
TGCGCCAGCAGCTTAATGTCCCGGGGGGCAGCTGGCTACACCTTC
>TRBV4-1|14|.|TRBJ2-3|.
CASSQPAKRDTQYF
TGCGCCAGCAGCCAACCTGCTAAACGAGATACGCAGTATTTT
>TRBV4-3|15|.|TRBJ1-2|many
CASSQSSAGEAGYTF
TGCGCCAGCAGCCAATCCTCAGCCGGTGAAGCTGGCTACACCTTC
>TRBV20-1|16|TRBD2|TRBJ2-3|.
CSAPKPGTSGTDTQYF
TGCAGTGCGCCTAAGCCCGGGACTAGCGGCACAGATACGCAGTATTTT
>TRBV6-1|16|TRBD1|TRBJ2-1|.
CASSSPTGSSYNEQFF
TGTGCCAGCAGTTCACCGACAGGGAGCTCCTACAATGAGCAGTTCTTC
>TRBV5-6|11|.|TRBJ2-3|.
CASSGPVRQYF
TGTGCCAGCAGCGGCCCCGTACGGCAGTATTTT
>TRBV5-1|15|TRBD1|TRBJ2-3|few
CASKGDRGSTDTQYF
TGCGCCAGCAAGGGGGACAGGGGTAGCACAGATACGCAGTATTTT
>TRBV10-3|15|.|TRBJ2-5|.
CAISETGRRGQTQYF
TGTGCCATCAGTGAGACAGGGAGAAGAGGACAGACCCAGTACTTC
>TRBV9|17|.|TRBJ2-5|.
CASSSPPRSGSQETQYF
TGTGCCAGCAGCTCTCCCCCCAGATCAGGGAGCCAAGAGACCCAGTACTTC
>TRBV7-3|14|TRBD2|TRBJ2-5|.
CASSNGGAGQTQYF
TGTGCCAGCAGCAACGGGGGGGCCGGGCAGACCCAGTACTTC
>TRBV5-1|12|.|TRBJ2-7|many
CASSSQTYEQYF
TGCGCCAGCAGCTCCCAAACCTACGAGCAGTACTTC
>TRBV12-3/TRBV12-4|16|.|TRBJ1-2|.
CASSFTPGAGDHGYTF
TGTGCCAGCAGTTTCACTCCAGGGGCGGGGGATCATGGCTACACCTTC
>TRBV20-1|14|.|TRBJ1-2|.
CSASTLAPNYGYTF
TGCAGTGCTTCAACCCTGGCCCCTAACTATGGCTACACCTTC
>TRBV5-1|14|TRBD2|TRBJ2-3|many
CASNSGGETDTQYF
TGCGCCAGCAACAGCGGGGGAGAGACAGATACGCAGTATTTT
>TRBV6-5|14|.|TRBJ1-6|.
CASSYRGAREALHF
TGTGCCAGCAGTTACCGAGGAGCCAGGGAGGCCCTCCACTTT
>TRBV18|15|TRBD1|TRBJ2-7|.
CASSLARTGAYEQYF
TGTGCCAGCTCACTAGCTCGGACAGGGGCCTACGAGCAGTACTTC
>TRBV10-1|11|.|TRBJ1-2|few
CASSDPGSYTF
TGCGCCAGTAGTGACCCGGGAAGCTACACCTTC
>TRBV7-3|13|.|TRBJ1-1|few
CASSLGHNTEAFF
TGTGCCAGCAGCTTAGGGCATAATACTGAAGCTTTCTTT
>TRBV7-8|14|TRBD2|TRBJ2-5|few
CASRPGLVGETQYF
TGTGCCAGCAGACCGGGACTAGTGGGTGAGACCCAGTACTTC
>TRBV25-1|14|.|TRBJ2-3|.
CASSGGGYSDTQYF
TGTGCCAGCAGTGGAGGGGGTTACTCGGATACGCAGTATTTT
>TRBV4-3|15|.|TRBJ1-2|few
CASSQEGPTNYGYTF
TGCGCCAGCAGCCAAGAGGGACCCACTAACTATGGCTACACCTTC
>TRBV7-9|14|TRBD1|TRBJ1-1|few
CASLNRGSQLEAFF
TGTGCCAGCCTAAACAGGGGGTCCCAACTGGAAGCTTTCTTT
>TRBV29-1|12|.|TRBJ2-5|many
CSVGQHQETQYF
TGCAGCGTTGGACAGCACCAAGAGACCCAGTACTTC
>TRBV5-1|15|.|TRBJ1-4|few
CASSLGRLGNEKLFF
TGCGCCAGCAGCTTGGGACGCCTGGGTAATGAAAAACTGTTTTTT
>TRBV12-3/TRBV12-4|13|.|TRBJ2-5|.
CASLSTYQETQYF
TGTGCCAGCCTGTCTACGTACCAAGAGACCCAGTACTTC
>TRBV5-1|14|.|TRBJ1-4|.
CASSSDGGEEKLFF
TGCGCCAGCAGCTCTGACGGGGGTGAAGAAAAACTGTTTTTT
>TRBV28|16|.|TRBJ2-4|once
CASSSHPRAAKNIQYF
TGTGCCAGCAGCTCCCACCCCAGGGCGGCCAAAAACATTCAGTACTTC